The 3 T cell receptor beta chains listed next were all sequenced from one sample in a study of T-cell memory formation after mild COVID-19. Each CDR3 protein is one row after TCRdb ran MiXCR on the 5' RACE reads. The sample consists of approximately 490,000 distinct CDR3 sequences, about a fifth of them appearing once. The sequencing sample was made of PBMCs or a T cell subset sorted from them (not recorded which). Receptor source: an adult woman who had mild COVID-19 (a few samples of this study predate the infection). Cell type and time point are not known.

The rearrangement uses TRBV6-2 or TRBV6-3 and TRBJ2-7, with D unclear. Germline assignment: CDR1 MNHEY and CDR2 SVGEGT. V was clipped by 7 bases and J by 3 bases, with 13 bases between them. The CDR3 runs to 13 residues. CDR3 loop: CASTYVDGYEQYF. The CDR3 region has the DNA TGTGCCAGCACGTACGTGGACGGCTACGAGCAGTACTTC.

There are a few counts of this clonotype. The chain employs TRBV3-1 and TRBJ1-1, with D unresolved. Trimming stripped 1 base from V and 3 bases from J, with 9 bases between. The germline gives CDR1 LGHDT, CDR2 YNNKEL (reference sequence). The CDR3 is made up of 14 amino acids. CDR3 nucleotides: TGTGCCAGCAGCCAAGGGGCGGACTACACTGAAGCTTTCTTT. Translated, it gives CASSQGADYTEAFF.

The chain carries TRBV5-1 and TRBJ2-1; D possibly corresponds to TRBD2 (6 bases). V was shortened by 3 bases and J by 6 bases, with 13 bases between the two germline ends. CDR1 is SGHRS and CDR2 is YFSETQ in the germline V gene. This CDR3 region has 14 residues. The CDR3 region has the DNA TGCGCCAGCAGCTCGGCGATTAGCGGCAATGAGCAGTTCTTC. This translates into CASSSAISGNEQFF.